This is a list of T cell receptor beta chains from one sample in a study of early T cells in non-severe SARS-CoV-2 infection. TCRdb reprocessed the 5' RACE reads via MiXCR and lists one record per CDR3 protein. Among approximately 77,000 distinct CDR3 sequences listed, roughly a sixth were seen once. The sequencing sample was made of whole blood. The source is an adult who was a healthcare worker with PCR-confirmed SARS-CoV-2 infection or an uninfected control (not recorded which). CDR3s include the opening cysteine and the closing phenylalanine or tryptophan. A D gene is named only where the DNA matches it firmly. Not all rows give a size; the values are once, few, many and, for expanded clones, a class.

d_gene,abundance,v_gene,j_gene,CDR3nt,CDR3aa
NA,few,TRBV29-1,TRBJ2-5,TGCAGCACCGGGGGTGGAGAGACCCAGTACTTC,CSTGGGETQYF
NA,few,TRBV7-9,TRBJ2-7,TGTGCCAGCAGCCCTGGACTTGGCAAGCAGTACTTC,CASSPGLGKQYF
NA,NA,TRBV7-2,TRBJ2-7,TGTGCCAGCAGCGCCGGGCAGCCGAGGGCCTACGAGCAGTACTTC,CASSAGQPRAYEQYF
NA,NA,TRBV29-1,TRBJ2-3,TGCAGCGCATTCGGGAACGGGGCAGATACGCAGTATTTT,CSAFGNGADTQYF
NA,many,TRBV6-5,TRBJ2-1,TGTGCCAGCAGACGCCGGGATATAAGCTACAATGAGCAGTTCTTC,CASRRRDISYNEQFF
NA,NA,TRBV29-1,TRBJ1-2,TGCAGCGTTGAAGGCAGGGCGAGTTCCTATGGCTACACCTTC,CSVEGRASSYGYTF
NA,few,TRBV20-1,TRBJ2-1,TGCAGTGCTAGAGATTACCGGTATGAGCAGTTCTTC,CSARDYRYEQFF
NA,few,TRBV20-1,TRBJ2-7,TGCAGTGCTAGGAGAGGGGAGTACGAGCAGTACTTC,CSARRGEYEQYF
TRBD1,few,TRBV11-3,TRBJ2-5,TGTGCCAGCAGCGCCTGGGGACAGGGCCAAGAGACCCAGTACTTC,CASSAWGQGQETQYF
NA,few,TRBV11-1,TRBJ2-7,TGTGCCACCGCCTGGGATGTGGCCTACGAGCAGTACTTC,CATAWDVAYEQYF
TRBD1,NA,TRBV2,TRBJ1-4,TGTGCCAGCAATGGGGCCGGGACAGGGAATGAAAAACTGTTTTTT,CASNGAGTGNEKLFF
NA,NA,TRBV27,TRBJ1-1,TGTGCCAGCAGTTTATCGATTTACGGGGAGGCTTTCTTT,CASSLSIYGEAFF
TRBD1,few,TRBV5-1,TRBJ1-1,TGCGCCAGCAGCTCGTGGGACAGGGTGAACACTGAAGCTTTCTTT,CASSSWDRVNTEAFF
NA,few,TRBV29-1,TRBJ2-5,TGCAGCGTTGGTGACAGAGACCAGTACTTC,CSVGDRDQYF
NA,NA,TRBV28,TRBJ1-1,TGTGCCAGCAGATCTGCCGGGACGGAGATAGGAGCTTTCTTT,CASRSAGTEIGAFF
TRBD1,few,TRBV5-4,TRBJ1-2,TGTGCCAGCAGCTTGGACAGGGGCGCAGGAGGCTACACCTTC,CASSLDRGAGGYTF
NA,few,TRBV20-1,TRBJ1-5,TGCAGTGCTTTGCGGGCTCCTTGGGTTGTATCCACTCAGCCCCAGCATTTT,CSALRAPWVVSTQPQHF
TRBD1,NA,TRBV3-1,TRBJ2-2,TGTGCCAGCACTCCGCGCGGGACAGGGTCGATCGGGGAGCTGTTTTTT,CASTPRGTGSIGELFF
TRBD1,NA,TRBV20-1,TRBJ2-5,TGCAGTGCTAGGAGGGGGCAACAGACCCAGTACTTC,CSARRGQQTQYF
NA,NA,TRBV6-1,TRBJ2-5,TGTGCCAGCGTCCTCCGCCAGGGCAGAGAGACCCAGTACTTC,CASVLRQGRETQYF
NA,NA,TRBV7-3,TRBJ2-2,TGTGCCAGCAGCTTAGCGGGGAGATCCACCGGGGAGCTGTTTTTT,CASSLAGRSTGELFF
NA,NA,TRBV4-3,TRBJ1-5,TGCGCCAGCAGCCAAGATTTACCTAGCAATCAGCCCCAGCATTTT,CASSQDLPSNQPQHF
TRBD1,many,TRBV9,TRBJ1-1,TGTGCCAGCAGCAGTTCGACAGGGCAGGTGTGGCAAAGAGCTTTCTTT,CASSSSTGQVWQRAFF
NA,few,TRBV7-9,TRBJ2-7,TGTGCCAGCAGCTTAGTCCCAGCGGAAACCTACGAGCAGTACTTC,CASSLVPAETYEQYF
NA,few,TRBV3-1,TRBJ2-2,TGTGCCAGCAGCTTCCTGGCCGGGGAGCTGTTTTTT,CASSFLAGELFF
TRBD2,NA,TRBV19,TRBJ2-7,TGTGCCAGTAGTATAATTGGACTAGCGGGAGCCACCTCCTACGAGCAGTACTTC,CASSIIGLAGATSYEQYF
NA,once,TRBV25-1,TRBJ2-6,TGTGCCAGCAGTGAAAATCAAGGAGACACTGCCTCTGGGGCCAACGTCCTGACTTTC,CASSENQGDTASGANVLTF
TRBD1,few,TRBV29-1,TRBJ1-1,TGCAGTCCACAGGGGGCCACTGAAGCTTTCTTT,CSPQGATEAFF
TRBD1,few,TRBV6-6,TRBJ1-2,TGTGCCAGCAGTTCAGGGGGGGGCTATGGCTACACCTTC,CASSSGGGYGYTF
NA,NA,TRBV11-3,TRBJ2-7,TGTGCCAGCAGCACCCAATCCACGTACGAGCAGTACTTC,CASSTQSTYEQYF
NA,few,TRBV6-5,TRBJ1-1,TGTGCCAGCAGTGCTGAGGGACGTTATGAAGCTTTCTTT,CASSAEGRYEAFF
TRBD1,many,TRBV5-1,TRBJ1-6,TGCGCCAGCAGCCTCACAGGGGGCGATAATTCACCCCTCCACTTT,CASSLTGGDNSPLHF
NA,many,TRBV6-6,TRBJ1-5,TGTGCCAGCAGGAACGACCTTAGGCCCCAGCATTTT,CASRNDLRPQHF
NA,NA,TRBV30,TRBJ2-1,TGTGCCTGGAGTGTAACCCCCGCCAGCAGAGAGCAGTTCTTC,CAWSVTPASREQFF
TRBD1,NA,TRBV5-1,TRBJ2-2,TGCGCCAGCAGCTTGATAGGGGGCATGACCGGGGAGCTGTTTTTT,CASSLIGGMTGELFF
NA,many,TRBV6-5,TRBJ1-1,TGTGCCAGCAGTTACTCCGACACGAACACTGAAGCTTTCTTT,CASSYSDTNTEAFF
NA,many,TRBV7-2,TRBJ1-2,TGTGCCAGCAGCTTAGCGGCGGTATCTAACTATGGCTACACCTTC,CASSLAAVSNYGYTF
TRBD2,NA,TRBV29-1,TRBJ2-1,TGCAGCGTTGTCGCTAGCGGGGCGGGAGAGCAGTTCTTC,CSVVASGAGEQFF
NA,few,TRBV5-1,TRBJ2-5,TGCGCCAGCAGACAGGGACTACAAGAGACCCAGTACTTC,CASRQGLQETQYF
TRBD2,NA,TRBV12-3/TRBV12-4,TRBJ2-3,TGTGCCAGCAGTTTAGGGCTAGCGGGGGGCACAGATACGCAGTATTTT,CASSLGLAGGTDTQYF
TRBD2,NA,TRBV20-1,TRBJ2-1,TGCAGCCTGACAACTAGCGGGGGGGCCTCGCATGAGCAGTTCTTC,CSLTTSGGASHEQFF
NA,NA,TRBV7-2,TRBJ1-1,TGTGCCAGCAGCTTGGGAATACAGGGCCTCCCTGAAGCTTTCTTT,CASSLGIQGLPEAFF
NA,few,TRBV15,TRBJ1-5,TGTGCCACCAGCAGGGACCCCGAATTGATGCCCCAGCATTTT,CATSRDPELMPQHF
NA,NA,TRBV11-2,TRBJ2-1,TGTGCCAGCAGCCCAAACGTTAATGAGCAGTTCTTC,CASSPNVNEQFF
NA,NA,TRBV4-3,TRBJ1-4,TGCGCCAGCAGCCAGTCACCCCGGACAGCCACTAATGAAAAACTGTTTTTT,CASSQSPRTATNEKLFF
NA,few,TRBV6-4,TRBJ1-1,TGTGCCAGCAGGCCAGGTCCTGACACTGAAGCTTTCTTT,CASRPGPDTEAFF
TRBD2,few,TRBV29-1,TRBJ2-5,TGCAGCGTTCACCAGGGAGGGAGAGAGACCCAGTACTTC,CSVHQGGRETQYF
NA,few,TRBV6-2/TRBV6-3,TRBJ2-4,TGTGCCAGCAGGACGACCTCCGCCGGGGCCAAAAACATTCAGTACTTC,CASRTTSAGAKNIQYF